Each of the 14 T cell receptor beta chains below was sequenced from the same sample in a study of shared clonotypes between healthy human individuals. Sequencing used immunoSEQ multiplex PCR; TCRdb keeps in-frame clones, though not all of them. The sample includes roughly 410,000 clones, about 96% of them seen just once. Specimen: memory CD8+ T cells sorted from blood. Regarding subset: CD45RO+ cells pooled with CCR7-negative TemRA cells. The receptors were sampled from a young man in good health.

V and J are TRBV13 and TRBJ2-1, with 12 bases identical to TRBD2. Germline CDR1 PRHDT, CDR2 FYEKMQ (reference sequence). CDR3 length: 17 amino acids. The trim removed 5 bases at V and 4 bases at J, leaving 9 bases unmatched. CDR3: CASSNTFTSGRYNEQFF. In DNA, the CDR3 is TGTGCCAGCAGCAATACCTTTACTAGCGGGAGGTACAATGAGCAGTTCTTC.

The chain has TRBV30 and TRBJ1-1, with D uncertain. The germline V gene has CDR1 GTSNPN and CDR2 SVGIG (reference sequence). The CDR3 sequence is 14 residues long. V shed 0 bases and J shed 0 bases, with 8 bases lying between them. The CDR3 loop is CAWSVPRLNTEAFF. CDR3 bases: TGTGCCTGGAGTGTACCTCGATTGAACACTGAAGCTTTCTTT.

This chain links TRBV28 with TRBJ2-7; D ambiguous. The CDR3 runs to 12 residues. V gave up 4 bases and J gave up 4 bases, with 8 bases separating them. CDR1 is MDHEN and CDR2 is SYDVKM in the germline V gene. CDR3 region: CASSSPKYEQYF. The CDR3 DNA sequence: TGTGCCAGCAGTTCCCCGAAATACGAGCAGTACTTC. The whole variable domain, filled in from reference TRBV28 and TRBJ2-7, reads DVKVTQSSRYLVKRTGEKVFLECVQDMDHENMFWYRQDPGLGLRLIYFSYDVKMKEKGDIPEGYSVSREKKERFSLILESASTNQTSMYLCASSSPKYEQYFGPGTRLTVT.

The V and J genes are TRBV11-3 and TRBJ2-1, with D unresolved. With 1 base removed from V and 6 bases from J, the gap between germline ends came to 4 bases. This CDR3 comprises 12 residues. Per the germline V gene, CDR1 is SGHNT and CDR2 is YENEEA. The DNA for the CDR3 is TGTGCCAGCAGCTTAGGGGTCAATGAGCAGTTCTTC. Encoded protein: CASSLGVNEQFF.

The rearrangement links TRBV5-6 to TRBJ2-7; 7 bases are a match to TRBD2. CDR3 length: 16 amino acids. V was pared by 0 bases and J by 3 bases, with 9 bases of the junction left unmatched. The V gene's germline CDR1 is SGHDT and CDR2 YYEEEE. CDR3 loop: CASSLAGLAANYEQYF. CDR3 sequence (DNA): TGTGCCAGCAGCTTGGCCGGGCTAGCGGCAAACTACGAGCAGTACTTC.

CDR3 nucleotide sequence: TGCGCCAGCAGCTTGGGGGCAGGGACGGTTAGGCAAGAGACCCAGTACTTC. This encodes CASSLGAGTVRQETQYF. This rearrangement joins TRBV5-1 to TRBJ2-5; the D gene could be TRBD1 or TRBD2 (5 bases each). This CDR3 is built from 17 residues. V lost 0 bases, J lost 2 bases, and 17 bases lay in between. Germline assignment: CDR1 SGHRS and CDR2 YFSETQ.

V is TRBV18 and J is TRBJ2-3; TRBD1 matches at 9 bases. The CDR3 consists of 18 residues. J gave up 2 bases and V 5 bases, and 14 bases lay outside the gene matches. Germline assignment: CDR1 KGHSH and CDR2 LQKENI. CDR3: CASSTSQTGGHFTDTQYF. For the CDR3, the DNA is TGTGCCAGCTCAACTTCTCAAACAGGGGGCCATTTCACAGATACGCAGTATTTT.

The CDR3 DNA follows: TGTGCCAGCAGCGTCTACAAGGTCGGTCAGCCCCAGCATTTT. Translation gives CASSVYKVGQPQHF. The chain uses TRBV5-6 and TRBJ1-5; D gene unclear. V lost 4 bases and J lost 6, with 14 bases in between. Per germline, CDR1 SGHDT and CDR2 YYEEEE. The CDR3 contains 14 residues.

The chain links TRBV14 to TRBJ1-1; 7 bases are a match to TRBD1. This CDR3 comprises 17 residues. The ends lost 3 bases at V and 0 bases at J; junction bases unmatched: 10. Germline V lookup: CDR1 SGHDN, CDR2 FVKESK. The DNA for the CDR3 is TGTGCCAGCAGCCAGATAAGGGACAGCATCATGAACACTGAAGCTTTCTTT. As protein: CASSQIRDSIMNTEAFF.

V and J are TRBV7-8 and TRBJ2-2; 8 nucleotides align to TRBD1. Germline V gene lookup returns CDR1 SGHVS and CDR2 FQNEAQ. The CDR3 is 16 amino acids. Trimming cost V 5 bases and J 3 bases; bases outside gene matches: 8. Here the CDR3 reads CASSQWTGPDTGELFF. The CDR3 nucleotides are TGTGCCAGCAGCCAATGGACAGGGCCGGACACCGGGGAGCTGTTTTTT.

The chain has TRBV6-6 and TRBJ2-3, with 10 bases aligning to TRBD2. Germline V gene sequence: CDR1 MNHNY, CDR2 SVGAGI (reference sequence). Trimming removed 6 bases from V and 4 bases from J; junction bases left unmatched: 7. CDR3 length: 15 amino acids. For the CDR3, the DNA is TGTGCCAGCAGGACTAGCGGGTTAGGACCAGATACGCAGTATTTT. Protein product: CASRTSGLGPDTQYF.

The CDR3 loop reads CASSLGLAGGSEQFF. The DNA of the CDR3 is TGTGCCAGCAGCTTAGGACTAGCGGGAGGATCCGAGCAGTTCTTC. The V call is TRBV7-8, the J call TRBJ2-1, with 13 bases aligning to TRBD2. The CDR3 consists of 15 residues. With 1 base clipped from V and 10 bases from J, the junction kept 4 bases outside the gene matches. Per the germline V gene, CDR1 is SGHVS and CDR2 is FQNEAQ.

This chain links TRBV10-3 with TRBJ2-1; TRBD1 is a possible D gene (6 bases). Germline assignment: CDR1 ENHRY and CDR2 SYGVKD. Trimming removed 6 bases from V and 5 bases from J, with 11 bases in between. The CDR3 runs 13 residues. In nucleotides, the CDR3 is TGTGCCATCAGGAAGACAGGAGACAATGAGCAGTTCTTC. Its protein product is CAIRKTGDNEQFF.

The V call is TRBV18, the J call TRBJ2-2, with 7 positions matching TRBD1. The CDR3 is made up of 16 amino acids. From germline, CDR1 is KGHSH and CDR2 LQKENI. The ends lost 5 bases at V and 3 bases at J; junction bases unmatched: 9. The CDR3 region is CASSYMTGSYTGELFF. Written as DNA, the CDR3 is TGTGCCAGCTCATATATGACAGGGTCCTACACCGGGGAGCTGTTTTTT.